This T cell receptor (beta chain) came from a study of control samples from healthy donors and cancer patients (dated by TCRdb to between 2020 and 2021). The CDR3 holds 16 amino acids from the cysteine to the phenylalanine. Kept here is only the CDR3 DNA, which spans 48 bases and is read in frame from base 1. The germline V end is reduced by 5 bases and the J end by 1 base; junction bases left unmatched: 6. Per the germline V gene, WSHSY is the CDR1 and SAAADI is the CDR2. Points on this clone: No cognate antigen has been identified for it. Base qualities are not provided; no much larger clone lies one nucleotide away.

The library was made by the immunoSEQ multiplex PCR assay. In TCRdb, the immuneACCESS table is reduced to in-frame sequences with V and J assigned. These tables do not hold every clone; where another copy was compared, an unresolved V gene accounts for under half, and the others remain unexplained. This sample comprises 100,000 to 150,000 clones, almost 95% of them detected only once. 0.55% to 0.65% of the sample is held by the ten biggest clonotypes. Sequencing input: PBMCs. This TCR was sampled from a man older than 75 with head and neck cancer. Recombination connected TRBV10-2 to TRBJ2-2; 8 middle bases align to TRBD2. For the CDR3, the sequence is CASSRATSGNTGELFF. The DNA is TGCGCCAGCAGTCGGGCAACTAGCGGGAACACCGGGGAGCTGTTTTTT.